The present entry profiles one T cell receptor beta chain with its context. The assay used deep level. Sequencing was performed with immunoSEQ multiplex PCR; in TCRdb, only in-frame clones are kept and a portion is missing. The data show hundreds of thousands of clones, with 92% seen just once and 24% held by the top ten. V lost 0 bases, J lost 3 bases, and 9 bases lay in between. CDR1 and CDR2 (germline): SGHVS, FNYEAQ. This CDR3 is built from 14 residues. The record originates from a study of shared clonotypes between healthy human individuals. Terminally differentiated effector memory CD45RA+ cells were excluded from the naive CD8 cells, which were CD45RO-negative and positively selected for CCR7. Healthy HIV-negative adults with no recent acute infections or vaccinations were recruited as donors.

The chain has TRBV7-6 and TRBJ2-7; no clear D. Sequenced input: naive CD8+ T cells sorted from blood. The origin of this receptor is a man under 40 in good health. The CDR3 is CASSLAGIGYEQYF. The CDR3, as DNA: TGTGCCAGCAGCTTAGCGGGTATTGGCTACGAGCAGTACTTC.